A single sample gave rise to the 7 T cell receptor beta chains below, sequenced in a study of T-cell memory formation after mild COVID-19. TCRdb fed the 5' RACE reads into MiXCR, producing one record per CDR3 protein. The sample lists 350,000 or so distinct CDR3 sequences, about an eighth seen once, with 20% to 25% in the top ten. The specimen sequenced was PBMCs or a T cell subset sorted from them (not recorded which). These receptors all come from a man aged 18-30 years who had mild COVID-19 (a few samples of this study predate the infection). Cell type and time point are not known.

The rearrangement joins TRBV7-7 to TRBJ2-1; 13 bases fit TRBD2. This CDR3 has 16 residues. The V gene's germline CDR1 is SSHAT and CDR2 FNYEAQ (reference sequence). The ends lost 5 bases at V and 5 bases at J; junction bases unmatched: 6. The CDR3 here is CASSLGTSGAHNEQFF. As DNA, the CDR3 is TGTGCCAGCAGCCTCGGGACTAGCGGGGCCCACAATGAGCAGTTCTTC.

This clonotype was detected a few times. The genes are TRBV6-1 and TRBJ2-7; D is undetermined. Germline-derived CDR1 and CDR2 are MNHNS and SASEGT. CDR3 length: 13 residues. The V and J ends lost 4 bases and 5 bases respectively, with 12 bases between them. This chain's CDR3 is CASSVSAWDEQYV. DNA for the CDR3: TGTGCCAGCAGTGTATCGGCCTGGGACGAGCAGTACGTC.

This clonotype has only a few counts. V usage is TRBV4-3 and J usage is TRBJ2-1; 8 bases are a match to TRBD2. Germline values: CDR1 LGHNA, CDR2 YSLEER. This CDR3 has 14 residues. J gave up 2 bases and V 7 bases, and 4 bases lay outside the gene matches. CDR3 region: CASTAGGPYNEQFF. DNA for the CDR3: TGCGCCAGCACTGCGGGGGGCCCCTACAATGAGCAGTTCTTC.

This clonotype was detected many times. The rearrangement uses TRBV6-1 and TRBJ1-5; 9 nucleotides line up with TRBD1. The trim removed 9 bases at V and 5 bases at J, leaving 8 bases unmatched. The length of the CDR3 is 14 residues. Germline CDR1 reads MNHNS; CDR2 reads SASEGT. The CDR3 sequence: CASSRDRVDQPQHF. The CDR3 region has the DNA TGTGCCAGTTCCCGGGACAGGGTTGATCAGCCCCAGCATTTT.

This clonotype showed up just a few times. CDR3 bases: TGCGCCAGCAGTTTTTTCGGAGTTACGAACACCGGGGAGCTGTTTTTT. Amino acids: CASSFFGVTNTGELFF. The chain couples TRBV5-1 to TRBJ2-2, with D uncertain. This CDR3 has 16 amino acids. The V end was cut by 5 bases, the J end by 0 bases, with 14 bases between. Germline V gene data show CDR1 as SGHRS and CDR2 as YFSETQ.

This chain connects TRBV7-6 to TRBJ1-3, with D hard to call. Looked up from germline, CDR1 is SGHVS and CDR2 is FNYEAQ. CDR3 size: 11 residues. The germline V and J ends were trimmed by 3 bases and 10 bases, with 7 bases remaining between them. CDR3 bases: TGTGCCAGCAGCTTCCTAGGGACCATATATTTT. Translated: CASSFLGTIYF.

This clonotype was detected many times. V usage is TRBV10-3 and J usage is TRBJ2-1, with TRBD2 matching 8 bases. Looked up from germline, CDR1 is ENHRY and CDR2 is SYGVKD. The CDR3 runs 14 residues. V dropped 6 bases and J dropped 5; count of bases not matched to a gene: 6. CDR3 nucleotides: TGTGCCATCAGAGGGACTAGGGGAGACAATGAGCAGTTCTTC. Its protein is CAIRGTRGDNEQFF.